The rows below give T cell receptor beta chains drawn from one sample of a study of blood T cell repertoires in COVID-19. The method was immunoSEQ multiplex PCR; TCRdb's version includes in-frame clones alone and lacks a portion of them. The profile shows fewer than 300,000 clones, about 85% of them singletons. Specimen: peripheral blood. Receptors were obtained from a human donor with COVID-19, enrolled during active disease. The donor label of this sample is uncertain. Both conserved end residues are part of each CDR3. A D gene is named only where the DNA matches it firmly. The size entry is marked missing in some rows and otherwise reads once, few, many or a size class.

>TRBV5-4|15|TRBJ2-3|-|TRBD2
CASSSTSGGADTQYF
TGTGCCAGCAGCTCGACTAGCGGGGGGGCAGATACGCAGTATTTT
>TRBV18|15|TRBJ1-5|-|-
CASSPPEGSNQPQHF
TGTGCCAGCTCACCACCTGAGGGTAGCAATCAGCCCCAGCATTTT
>TRBV2|13|TRBJ1-1|once|-
CASSERGYTEAFF
TGTGCCAGCAGTGAACGGGGATACACTGAAGCTTTCTTT
>TRBV30|13|TRBJ1-2|-|-
CAWSVVAANGYTF
TGTGCCTGGAGTGTAGTGGCGGCGAATGGCTACACCTTC
>TRBV7-3|14|TRBJ1-2|-|TRBD1
CASSLNSGGVGYTF
TGTGCCAGCAGCTTAAACTCAGGGGGCGTCGGCTACACCTTC
>TRBV5-1|11|TRBJ1-2|-|-
CASGTDYGYTF
TGCGCCAGCGGAACAGACTATGGCTACACCTTC
>TRBV6-5|14|TRBJ1-3|-|-
CASRSGVSGNTIYF
TGTGCCAGCAGGTCAGGGGTATCCGGAAACACCATATATTTT
>TRBV6-1|16|TRBJ2-7|-|TRBD1
CASSGQDRGGSYEQYF
TGTGCCAGCAGTGGCCAGGACAGGGGAGGGTCCTACGAGCAGTACTTC
>TRBV7-9|14|TRBJ1-3|-|-
CASSLDSSGNTIYF
TGTGCCAGCAGCTTAGACAGCTCTGGAAACACCATATATTTT
>TRBV29-1|12|TRBJ1-1|-|TRBD1
CSTSQGVTEAFF
TGCAGCACGTCGCAGGGGGTCACTGAAGCTTTCTTT
>TRBV6-2/TRBV6-3|16|TRBJ1-4|-|-
CASSGGGARTNEKLFF
TGTGCCAGCAGTGGTGGCGGAGCGAGAACTAATGAAAAACTGTTTTTT
>TRBV6-2/TRBV6-3|15|TRBJ2-5|-|TRBD1
CASSFATGGKETQYF
TGTGCCAGCAGTTTCGCGACAGGGGGCAAGGAGACCCAGTACTTC
>TRBV30|11|TRBJ2-7|once|-
CAWSYSGEEYF
TGTGCCTGGAGTTACTCGGGAGAAGAGTACTTC
>TRBV27|16|TRBJ2-3|-|TRBD2
CASSRTSGRPGNTQYF
TGTGCCAGCAGTCGGACTAGCGGGAGGCCGGGAAATACGCAGTATTTT
>TRBV5-1|14|TRBJ2-5|-|TRBD1
CASSSPTGGETQYF
TGCGCCAGCAGCTCTCCGACAGGGGGAGAGACCCAGTACTTC
>TRBV28|14|TRBJ1-2|-|-
CASSLLGRGNGYTF
TGTGCCAGCAGTTTATTAGGGAGAGGGAATGGCTACACCTTC
>TRBV29-1|14|TRBJ1-1|-|TRBD1
CSARQGAGNTEAFF
TGCAGCGCTAGACAGGGGGCAGGGAACACTGAAGCTTTCTTT
>TRBV6-5|15|TRBJ1-4|-|-
CASSPGIGSNEKLFF
TGTGCCAGCAGTCCGGGAATCGGGTCTAATGAAAAACTGTTTTTT
>TRBV5-8|16|TRBJ1-5|-|-
CASSELTGRSNQPQHF
TGTGCCAGCAGCGAACTTACAGGGAGAAGCAATCAGCCCCAGCATTTT
>TRBV28|14|TRBJ1-6|-|-
CASSFSRTSSPLHF
TGTGCCAGCAGTTTTTCCAGAACCTCTTCACCCCTCCACTTT
>TRBV2|18|TRBJ2-5|many|TRBD2
CASSEVSGKAPWGETQYF
TGTGCCAGCAGTGAAGTTAGCGGGAAAGCCCCGTGGGGGGAGACCCAGTACTTC
>TRBV9|18|TRBJ1-2|-|-
CASSVPRSGRGRLYGYTF
TGTGCCAGCAGCGTACCCAGATCTGGCAGGGGACGCCTGTATGGCTACACCTTC
>TRBV10-3|14|TRBJ2-1|few|TRBD1
CATRQGPRSGEQFF
TGTGCCACCCGACAGGGACCAAGGAGTGGCGAGCAGTTCTTC
>TRBV5-6|16|TRBJ1-4|-|-
CASSFAGSSTNEKLFF
TGTGCCAGCAGCTTCGCAGGTTCTAGCACTAATGAAAAACTGTTTTTT
>TRBV5-5|16|TRBJ1-4|-|-
CASTRLAGGTNEKLFF
TGTGCCAGCACACGACTGGCGGGGGGCACTAATGAAAAACTGTTTTTT
>TRBV24-1|13|TRBJ1-2|-|TRBD1
CATSTGEDYGYTF
TGTGCCACCAGTACAGGGGAGGACTATGGCTACACCTTC
>TRBV6-4|15|TRBJ2-3|-|-
CASSDSPTMADTQYF
TGTGCCAGCAGTGATTCCCCTACTATGGCAGATACGCAGTATTTT
>TRBV18|13|TRBJ2-7|-|-
CASSPLSSYEQYF
TGTGCCAGCTCACCACTGAGCTCCTACGAGCAGTACTTC
>TRBV28|14|TRBJ2-5|-|TRBD1
CASSFRTGRETQYF
TGTGCCAGCAGTTTTCGGACAGGGCGAGAGACCCAGTACTTC
>TRBV3-1/TRBV3-2|16|TRBJ2-7|-|TRBD2
CASSQDLAGGSYEQYF
TGTGCCAGCAGCCAAGATTTGGCGGGAGGCTCCTACGAGCAGTACTTC
>TRBV3-1/TRBV3-2|15|TRBJ1-1|-|-
CASSQVPGWNTEAFF
TGTGCCAGCAGCCAAGTTCCAGGATGGAACACTGAAGCTTTCTTT